Each of the 2 T cell receptor beta chains below was sequenced from the same sample in a study of blood T cells in healthy people across ages. PCR was performed a second time for about 6 to 12 cycles using a sample-barcoded 5' primer and a J-beta primer mix. One entry per CDR3 protein, called by TCRdb with MiXCR from the 5' RACE reads. The sample records more than 650,000 distinct CDR3 sequences, 22% being singletons. The sample taken for sequencing was blood. The receptors here all came from a man between 65 and 85 years old in good health.

This clonotype was counted between two and nine times. This rearrangement joins TRBV7-6 to TRBJ1-6; 10 positions agree with TRBD1. J lost 9 bases, V lost 5 bases, and 7 bases had no gene match. The CDR3 extends over 15 amino acids. Germline-derived CDR1 and CDR2 are SGHVS and FNYEAQ. CDR3 in DNA: TGTGCCAGCAGCGCGAGGACAGGGGGTAGTTCACCCCTCCACTTT. Amino acids: CASSARTGGSSPLHF.

V is TRBV6-1 and J is TRBJ2-5; 10 bases align to TRBD1. The CDR3 covers 18 residues. In germline, CDR1 is MNHNS, CDR2 SASEGT. V shed 6 bases and J 4 bases; nucleotides not matched to a gene: 17. The CDR3 loop is CASRVPLSRTGGRETQYF. The CDR3 DNA follows: TGTGCCAGCAGGGTCCCCCTCTCCCGGACAGGGGGAAGAGAGACCCAGTACTTC.